One TCR beta chain is described in this entry. This receptor's antigen is unknown. Base qualities are missing; no much larger clone stands one base away. The sample originates from a study of cytomegalovirus exposure and HLA in healthy donors (dated by TCRdb to about 2017). For context, the study as a whole: A later analysis indicated that the roughly 130 validation repertoires were generated on the platform also employed for the approximately 670 repertoires of the first cohort. The study was designed to test whether signatures of past pathogen exposure could be identified by cataloging public T cell receptors. To predict cytomegalovirus infection status, the study combined high-throughput TCR immunosequencing, statistical association of individual TCRs with disease status, and machine learning. Besides the first cohort of roughly 640 subjects, a separate validation cohort made up of over 100 different subjects was used. The research as a whole found: The authors suggested that the approach could potentially be generalized to other disease states and immunological phenotypes. Most TCR sequences were seen in very few donors, while some public TCRs were found in many individuals. In the study, 150 to 200 TCR beta chains were listed as associated with cytomegalovirus. All 120 or so repertoires were used to score co-occurrence in the validation cohort in a later analysis, because that analysis had no HLA typing for the cohort. Cytomegalovirus status was reported to be diagnosed by the classifier with high specificity and sensitivity in both the original and validation cohorts. Subsequent analysis determined that TCRs grouped into clusters in the first cohort also showed a tendency toward co-occurrence across the 120 or so validation repertoires, and approximately 93% of cluster scores exceeded 0. In vitro tests confirmed that a few of the cytomegalovirus-associated TCR beta chains recognize cytomegalovirus antigens.

Donors formed part of the validation cohort, which comprised 120 subjects and was distinct from the first cohort of several hundred subjects. The library was produced with the immunoSEQ multiplex PCR assay. From the authors' description of their analysis: A statistical classification framework was built for diagnosing cytomegalovirus status from the catalog of TCR beta chain sequences. TCRdb obtained this table from immuneACCESS and retained in-frame rearrangements with V and J assigned. These tables miss some clones; where compared with another copy, unresolved V genes account for less than half of the shortfall, and the remainder is unexplained. Clone size and V and J calls were adopted from that table, with D and trimming inferred from the DNA. The sample includes around 240,000 clones, with 90% observed a single time. The ten largest clones take up 0.37% of the sample. Between the V and J ends, shortened by 2 bases and 4 bases respectively, the junction contains 13 bases. Based on the germline V gene, the CDR1 and CDR2 sequences are SGHRS and YFSETQ. The CDR3, from cysteine to phenylalanine, totals 15 residues. The kept DNA is CDR3 alone, 45 bases in frame from the first base.

The chain employs TRBV5-1 and TRBJ1-5, with the D segment identity uncertain. Material for sequencing was PBMCs. This TCR derives from a woman between 18 and 29 years old in good health and CMV-seronegative. This receptor has the CDR3 CASSFESGHNQPQHF. The nucleotide sequence is given as TGCGCCAGCAGCTTTGAGTCGGGTCATAATCAGCCCCAGCATTTT.